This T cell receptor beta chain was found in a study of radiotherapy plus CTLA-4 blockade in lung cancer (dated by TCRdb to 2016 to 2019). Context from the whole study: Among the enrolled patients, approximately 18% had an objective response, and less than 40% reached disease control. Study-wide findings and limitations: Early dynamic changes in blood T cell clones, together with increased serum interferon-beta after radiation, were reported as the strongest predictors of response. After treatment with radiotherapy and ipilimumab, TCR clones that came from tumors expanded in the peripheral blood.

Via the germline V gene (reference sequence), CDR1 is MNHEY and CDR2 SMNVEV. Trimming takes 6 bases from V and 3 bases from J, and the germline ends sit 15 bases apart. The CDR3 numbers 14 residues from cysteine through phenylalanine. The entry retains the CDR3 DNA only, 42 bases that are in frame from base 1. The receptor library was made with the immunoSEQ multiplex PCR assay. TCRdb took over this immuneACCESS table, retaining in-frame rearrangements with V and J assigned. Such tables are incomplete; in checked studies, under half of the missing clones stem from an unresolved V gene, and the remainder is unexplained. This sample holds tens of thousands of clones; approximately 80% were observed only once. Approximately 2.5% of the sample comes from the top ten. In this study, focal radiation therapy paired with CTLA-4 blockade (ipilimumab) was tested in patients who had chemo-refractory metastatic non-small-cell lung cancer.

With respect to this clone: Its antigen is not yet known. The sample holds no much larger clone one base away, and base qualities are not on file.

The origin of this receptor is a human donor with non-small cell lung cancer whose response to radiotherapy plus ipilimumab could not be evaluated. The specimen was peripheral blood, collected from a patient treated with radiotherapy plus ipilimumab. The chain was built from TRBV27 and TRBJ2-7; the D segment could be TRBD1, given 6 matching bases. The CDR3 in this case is CASRRQVPGYEQYF. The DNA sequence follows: TGTGCCAGCAGAAGACAGGTCCCCGGCTACGAGCAGTACTTC.